The rows below give T cell receptor beta chains drawn from one sample of a study of blood T cell repertoires in COVID-19. Assay: immunoSEQ multiplex PCR; the TCRdb copy retains only in-frame clones and omits some. Of roughly 87,000 clones listed, roughly 84% are singletons. Sample: peripheral blood. These receptors came from a woman aged 55 to 70 with acute or convalescent COVID-19. Each CDR3 is given with its conserved first and last residue. A D gene is named only where the DNA matches it firmly. Size is omitted from some rows. Given values are once, few, many or a class for expanded clones.

>TRBV5-1|-|TRBJ2-1|TRBD2
CASSLPSGGYNEQFF
TGCGCCAGCAGTCTCCCTAGCGGGGGGTACAATGAGCAGTTCTTC
>TRBV6-5|-|TRBJ1-6|TRBD1
CASSRTTGEGSPLHF
TGTGCCAGCAGTAGGACGACAGGGGAAGGATCACCCCTCCACTTT
>TRBV28|-|TRBJ1-4|-
CASSTTGKPGTNEKLFF
TGTGCCAGCAGTACAACCGGGAAACCCGGGACTAATGAAAAACTGTTTTTT
>TRBV18|-|TRBJ2-5|-
CASSPRQETQYF
TGTGCCAGCTCACCGAGGCAAGAGACCCAGTACTTC
>TRBV28|-|TRBJ2-5|-
CASSSHETHQETQYF
TGTGCCAGCAGTTCCCACGAGACTCATCAAGAGACCCAGTACTTC
>TRBV19|-|TRBJ1-6|-
CASSISRSSYNSPLHF
TGTGCCAGTAGTATCTCACGGAGCTCCTATAATTCACCCCTCCACTTT
>TRBV27|-|TRBJ1-6|TRBD1
CASSWGQGGVSPLHF
TGTGCCAGCAGCTGGGGACAGGGTGGGGTCTCACCCCTCCACTTT
>TRBV7-6|-|TRBJ2-3|TRBD2
CASSYSGGAFGTDTQYF
TGTGCCAGCAGCTATAGCGGGGGGGCCTTTGGAACAGATACGCAGTATTTT
>TRBV27|-|TRBJ1-2|-
CASSLGQPTNYGYTF
TGTGCCAGCAGTCTCGGACAGCCGACTAACTATGGCTACACCTTC
>TRBV7-2|-|TRBJ2-7|TRBD2
CASSAGPPAGGPSYEQYF
TGTGCCAGCAGCGCCGGACCCCCAGCGGGGGGTCCCTCCTACGAGCAGTACTTC
>TRBV24-1|-|TRBJ1-1|-
CATSDWGQGTFF
-
>TRBV30|-|TRBJ1-4|-
CAWSVGSSNEKLFF
TGTGCCTGGAGTGTGGGCTCATCTAATGAAAAACTGTTTTTT
>TRBV6-5|-|TRBJ1-2|-
CASSISGNYGYTF
TGTGCCAGCTCAATATCAGGAAACTATGGCTACACCTTC
>TRBV6-6|-|TRBJ1-5|-
CASSYSAGGNQPQHF
TGTGCCAGCAGTTACTCTGCAGGGGGCAATCAGCCCCAGCATTTT
>TRBV19|-|TRBJ1-3|TRBD1
CASSATGGAGNTIYF
TGTGCCAGTAGTGCGACAGGGGGCGCGGGAAACACCATATATTTT
>TRBV11-2|-|TRBJ1-2|TRBD1
CASSLDPGQGILGYTF
TGTGCCAGCAGCTTAGATCCGGGACAGGGGATCTTGGGCTACACCTTC
>TRBV18|few|TRBJ1-2|TRBD1
CASSSSPGTANYGYTF
TGTGCCAGCTCATCAAGCCCCGGGACAGCTAACTATGGCTACACCTTC
>TRBV18|-|TRBJ1-2|-
CASSPPGFYGYTF
TGTGCCAGCTCGCCTCCAGGGTTCTATGGCTACACCTTC
>TRBV28|-|TRBJ1-5|TRBD1
CASSVGTASNQPQHF
TGTGCCAGCAGTGTAGGGACAGCAAGCAATCAGCCCCAGCATTTT
>TRBV3-1/TRBV3-2|-|TRBJ1-1|TRBD1
CASRPGTGGAGTEAFF
TGTGCCAGCAGACCCGGGACAGGGGGCGCGGGCACTGAAGCTTTCTTT
>TRBV7-2|-|TRBJ2-7|TRBD1
CASSWKTGGYEQYF
TGTGCCAGCAGCTGGAAGACAGGGGGGTACGAGCAGTACTTC
>TRBV5-1|-|TRBJ2-7|TRBD1
CASSWDSSYEQYF
TGCGCCAGCAGCTGGGACAGCTCCTACGAGCAGTACTTC
>TRBV6-6|-|TRBJ2-2|-
CASTLFFTGELFF
TGTGCCAGCACCCTGTTTTTCACCGGGGAGCTGTTTTTT
>TRBV4-2|-|TRBJ1-4|TRBD1
CASSQPRKTGNEKLFF
TGTGCCAGCAGCCAACCAAGGAAGACAGGGAATGAAAAACTGTTTTTT
>TRBV21-1|once|TRBJ1-4|-
CASSKVPLSTGGELATNEKLFF
TGTGCCAGCAGCAAAGTCCCCCTCTCGACAGGAGGAGAACTTGCAACTAATGAAAAACTGTTTTTT
>TRBV5-1|-|TRBJ1-2|TRBD1
CASSLALTGVGELIYF
TGCGCCAGCAGCTTGGCCCTAACAGGGGTCGGGGAATTAATTTACTTC
>TRBV5-5|-|TRBJ2-1|TRBD2
CASRLGLAGGFSYNEQFF
TGTGCCAGCAGGTTGGGACTAGCGGGGGGTTTCTCCTACAATGAGCAGTTCTTC
>TRBV6-1|-|TRBJ1-3|TRBD1
CASSAPGQGFFGNTIYF
TGTGCCAGCAGTGCACCGGGACAGGGATTTTTTGGAAACACCATATATTTT
>TRBV19|many|TRBJ2-7|TRBD1
CASSPRQGADEQYF
TGTGCCAGTAGTCCACGACAGGGGGCGGACGAGCAGTACTTC
>TRBV19|-|TRBJ1-2|-
CASSAQVINYGYTF
TGTGCCAGTAGTGCACAGGTAATTAACTATGGCTACACCTTC
>TRBV5-1|-|TRBJ1-5|-
CASSLAGPGTQYQPQHF
TGCGCCAGCAGCTTGGCCGGACCCGGGACACAGTATCAGCCCCAGCATTTT
>TRBV2|few|TRBJ1-1|TRBD1
CASRSRTGNTEAFF
TGTGCCAGCAGGTCCCGGACAGGGAACACTGAAGCTTTCTTT
>TRBV10-3|-|TRBJ1-5|TRBD1
CAISEAGGNQPQHF
TGTGCCATCAGTGAGGCAGGGGGAAATCAGCCCCAGCATTTT
>TRBV7-2|-|TRBJ2-5|TRBD2
CASSRLGTSLAETQYF
TGTGCCAGCAGCCGGCTGGGGACTAGCCTCGCAGAGACCCAGTACTTC
>TRBV11-3|-|TRBJ1-2|-
CASSLLGQGGGYTF
TGTGCCAGCAGCCTACTGGGGCAGGGCGGTGGCTACACCTTC
>TRBV6-5|-|TRBJ2-3|-
CASSWRARYTDTQYF
TGTGCCAGCAGTTGGCGAGCGCGATACACAGATACGCAGTATTTT
>TRBV12-3/TRBV12-4|-|TRBJ1-3|-
CASRGFSGNTIYF
TGTGCCAGCCGAGGCTTCTCTGGAAACACCATATATTTT
>TRBV24-1|few|TRBJ2-3|TRBD2
CATSDLKLAGTDTQYF
TGTGCCACCAGTGATTTGAAACTAGCGGGCACAGATACGCAGTATTTT
>TRBV5-1|few|TRBJ1-5|-
CASSLDRAAGQPQHF
TGCGCCAGCAGCTTGGACAGGGCCGCAGGTCAGCCCCAGCATTTT
>TRBV6-1|medium-sized|TRBJ2-1|TRBD1
CASSETGTGEQFF
TGTGCCAGCAGTGAAACCGGGACAGGGGAGCAGTTCTTC
>TRBV2|few|TRBJ1-2|TRBD1
CASSELATGYGYTF
TGTGCCAGCAGTGAACTGGCGACAGGGTACGGCTACACCTTC
>TRBV5-5|-|TRBJ2-5|-
CASSTFGVKETQYF
TGTGCCAGCAGTACTTTCGGGGTAAAAGAGACCCAGTACTTC
>TRBV7-2|once|TRBJ2-1|TRBD1
CASSSYDRVDNEQFF
TGTGCCAGCAGCTCATACGACAGGGTCGACAATGAGCAGTTCTTC
>TRBV4-1|-|TRBJ1-2|TRBD1
CASSQEVGGQGFGYTF
TGCGCCAGCAGCCAAGAAGTAGGGGGCCAGGGGTTTGGCTACACCTTC
>TRBV9|few|TRBJ2-1|TRBD2
CASSPSGESYNEQFF
TGTGCCAGCAGCCCTAGCGGGGAATCCTACAATGAGCAGTTCTTC
>TRBV7-2|once|TRBJ2-2|TRBD1
CASSLGPGGNTGELFF
TGTGCCAGCAGCTTAGGGCCAGGGGGAAATACCGGGGAGCTGTTTTTT
>TRBV11-2|-|TRBJ2-5|TRBD2
CASSLERGGIQYF
TGTGCCAGCAGCTTGGAGCGGGGGGGCATCCAGTACTTC
>TRBV5-5|-|TRBJ2-1|-
CASSLVSRSSYNEQFF
TGTGCCAGCAGCTTGGTTTCGCGAAGCTCCTACAATGAGCAGTTCTTC
>TRBV9|-|TRBJ1-4|-
CASSVGGMLSNEKLFF
TGTGCCAGCAGCGTTGGGGGGATGTTGTCTAATGAAAAACTGTTTTTT